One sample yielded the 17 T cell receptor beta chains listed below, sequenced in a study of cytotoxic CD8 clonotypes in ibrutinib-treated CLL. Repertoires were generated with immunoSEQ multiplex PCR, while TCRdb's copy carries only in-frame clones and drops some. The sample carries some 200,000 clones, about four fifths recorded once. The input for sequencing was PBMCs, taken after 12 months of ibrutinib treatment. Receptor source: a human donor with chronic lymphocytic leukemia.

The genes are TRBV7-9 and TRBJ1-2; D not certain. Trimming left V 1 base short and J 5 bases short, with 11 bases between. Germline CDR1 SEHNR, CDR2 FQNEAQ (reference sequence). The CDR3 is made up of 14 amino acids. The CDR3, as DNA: TGTGCCAGCAGCTTAGACCTCATTTGGTATGGCTACACCTTC. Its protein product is CASSLDLIWYGYTF.

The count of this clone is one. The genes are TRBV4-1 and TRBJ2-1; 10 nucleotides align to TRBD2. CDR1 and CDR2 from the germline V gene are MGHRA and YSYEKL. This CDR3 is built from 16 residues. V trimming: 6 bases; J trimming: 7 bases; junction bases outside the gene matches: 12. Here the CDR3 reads CASREREGFGGNEQFF. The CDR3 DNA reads TGCGCCAGCAGAGAGCGGGAGGGTTTTGGGGGGAATGAGCAGTTCTTC.

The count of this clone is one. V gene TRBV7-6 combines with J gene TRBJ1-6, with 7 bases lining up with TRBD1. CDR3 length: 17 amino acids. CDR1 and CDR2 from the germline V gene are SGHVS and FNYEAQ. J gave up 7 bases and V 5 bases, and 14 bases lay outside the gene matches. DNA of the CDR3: TGTGCCAGCAGCCCAACCCAGCGACAGGGAAAGAATTCACCCCTCCACTTT. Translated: CASSPTQRQGKNSPLHF.

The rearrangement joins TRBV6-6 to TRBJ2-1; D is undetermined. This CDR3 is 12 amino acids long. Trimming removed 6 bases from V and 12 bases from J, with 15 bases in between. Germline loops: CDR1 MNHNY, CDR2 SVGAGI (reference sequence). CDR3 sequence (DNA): TGTGCCAGCAGGTCGACGTCCATTCCGCAGTTCTTC. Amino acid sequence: CASRSTSIPQFF.

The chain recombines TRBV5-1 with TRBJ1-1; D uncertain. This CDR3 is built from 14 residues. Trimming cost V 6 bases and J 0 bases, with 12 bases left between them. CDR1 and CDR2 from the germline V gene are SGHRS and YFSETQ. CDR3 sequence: CASTLGWVNTEAFF. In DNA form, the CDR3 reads TGCGCCAGCACTTTGGGTTGGGTGAACACTGAAGCTTTCTTT.

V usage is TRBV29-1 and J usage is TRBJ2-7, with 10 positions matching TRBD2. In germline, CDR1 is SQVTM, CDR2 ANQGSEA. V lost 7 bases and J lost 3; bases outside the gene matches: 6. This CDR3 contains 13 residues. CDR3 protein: CSALPSGGYEQYF. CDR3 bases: TGCAGCGCCCTACCTAGCGGGGGCTACGAGCAGTACTTC.

In DNA form, the CDR3 reads TGCGCCAGCAGCCAAGGTCAGGCCCGGAGCTCCTACAATGAGCAGTTCTTC. Its protein product is CASSQGQARSSYNEQFF. V gene TRBV4-1 combines with J gene TRBJ2-1; D is unclear. Looked up from germline, CDR1 is MGHRA and CDR2 is YSYEKL. V was trimmed by 1 base and J by 0 bases, leaving 13 bases between them. CDR3 size: 17 residues.

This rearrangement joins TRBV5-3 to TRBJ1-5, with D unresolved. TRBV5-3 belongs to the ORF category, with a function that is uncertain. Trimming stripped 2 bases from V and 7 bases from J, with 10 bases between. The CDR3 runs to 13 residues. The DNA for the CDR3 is TGTGCCAGAAGCTTCGCGGGAACCCAGCCCCAGCATTTT. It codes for CARSFAGTQPQHF.

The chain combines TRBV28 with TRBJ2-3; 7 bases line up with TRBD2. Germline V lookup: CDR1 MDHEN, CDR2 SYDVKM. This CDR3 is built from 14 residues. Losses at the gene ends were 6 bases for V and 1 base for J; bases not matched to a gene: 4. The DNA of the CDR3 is TGTGCCAGCAGCCAGGGAGGGCGCACAGATACGCAGTATTTT. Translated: CASSQGGRTDTQYF.

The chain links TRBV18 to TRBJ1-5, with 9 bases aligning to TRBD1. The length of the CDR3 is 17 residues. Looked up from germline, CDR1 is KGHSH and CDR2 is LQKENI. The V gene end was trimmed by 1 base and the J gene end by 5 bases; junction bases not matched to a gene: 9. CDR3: CASSPLPMTGGDQPQHF. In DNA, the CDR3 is TGTGCCAGCTCACCACTTCCAATGACAGGGGGGGATCAGCCCCAGCATTTT. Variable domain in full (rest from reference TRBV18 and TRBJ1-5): NAGVMQNPRHLVRRRGQEARLRCSPMKGHSHVYWYRQLPEEGLKFMVYLQKENIIDESGMPKERFSAEFPKEGPSILRIQQVVRGDSAAYFCASSPLPMTGGDQPQHFGDGTRLSIL.

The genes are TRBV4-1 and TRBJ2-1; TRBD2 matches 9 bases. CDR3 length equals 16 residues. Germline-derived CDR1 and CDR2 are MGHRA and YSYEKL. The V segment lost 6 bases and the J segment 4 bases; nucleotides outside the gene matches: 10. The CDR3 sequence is CASRHAGGPRYNEQFF. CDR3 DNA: TGCGCCAGCAGGCATGCGGGGGGGCCTCGGTACAATGAGCAGTTCTTC.

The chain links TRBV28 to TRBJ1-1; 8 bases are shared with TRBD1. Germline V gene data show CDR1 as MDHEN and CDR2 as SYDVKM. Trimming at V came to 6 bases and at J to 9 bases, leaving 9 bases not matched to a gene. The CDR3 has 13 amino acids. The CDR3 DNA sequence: TGTGCCAGCAGCAGTGTCGGACAGGGCAAAGCTTTCTTT. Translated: CASSSVGQGKAFF.

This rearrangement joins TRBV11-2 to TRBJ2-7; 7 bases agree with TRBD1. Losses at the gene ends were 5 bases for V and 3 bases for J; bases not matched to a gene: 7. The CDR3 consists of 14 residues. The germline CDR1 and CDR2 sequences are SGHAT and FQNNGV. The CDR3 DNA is TGTGCCAGCAGCAAGATACAGGGGTTCTACGAGCAGTACTTC. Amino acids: CASSKIQGFYEQYF.

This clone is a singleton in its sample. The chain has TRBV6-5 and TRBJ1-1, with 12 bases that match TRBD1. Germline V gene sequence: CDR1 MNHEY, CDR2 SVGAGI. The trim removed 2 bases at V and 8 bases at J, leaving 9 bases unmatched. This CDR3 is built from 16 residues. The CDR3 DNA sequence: TGTGCCAGCAGTTACCTACCGGGACAGGGGGCCGTCGAAGCTTTCTTT. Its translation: CASSYLPGQGAVEAFF.

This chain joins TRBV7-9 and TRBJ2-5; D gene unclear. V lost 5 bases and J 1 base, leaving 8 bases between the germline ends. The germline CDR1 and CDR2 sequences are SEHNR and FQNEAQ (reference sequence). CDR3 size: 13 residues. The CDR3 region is CASSPSAQETQYF. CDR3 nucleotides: TGTGCCAGCAGCCCTTCGGCCCAAGAGACCCAGTACTTC.

In nucleotides, the CDR3 is TGTGCCAGCACTCAGCGGAGCTTCACAGATACGCAGTATTTT. Residues: CASTQRSFTDTQYF. V and J are TRBV6-5 and TRBJ2-3; possible D gene TRBD2, 5 bases. The germline CDR1 and CDR2 sequences are MNHEY and SVGAGI. Trimming removed 7 bases from V and 2 bases from J, with 13 bases in between. This CDR3 has 14 residues.

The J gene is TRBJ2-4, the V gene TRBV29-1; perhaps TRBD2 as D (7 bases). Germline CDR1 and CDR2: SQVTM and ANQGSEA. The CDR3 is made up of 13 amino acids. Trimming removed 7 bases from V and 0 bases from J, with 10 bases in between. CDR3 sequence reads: CSGGGGAKNIQYF. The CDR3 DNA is TGCAGCGGGGGAGGGGGAGCCAAAAACATTCAGTACTTC.